The entry below gives a single T cell receptor (beta chain) sequence along with its context. The time point is: after neoadjuvant nivolumab, at surgical resection. The source of the sample is a study of neoadjuvant anti-PD-1 for oral cavity cancer. Study summary: Non-progressing patients received a fourth nivolumab dose near day 43, then surgery on days 50-56.

This CDR3 has 12 residues. CDR1 and CDR2 from the germline V gene are MDHEN and SYDVKM. Between the trimmed V and J ends, which lost 6 bases and 4 bases, there was a span of 9 bases. Profiled with immunoSEQ multiplex PCR; TCRdb holds only in-frame clones, not every one. The sample gives roughly 5,800 clones, approximately 59% of which show up once; about 8% is in the top ten. This clonotype was obtained from a person aged 35-79 years with oral cavity squamous cell carcinoma. The rearrangement joins TRBV28 to TRBJ2-5; D gene unclear. The specimen was tumor tissue, collected after nivolumab (anti-PD-1) treatment. CDR3 in amino acids: CASRVAGETQYF. Here the CDR3 DNA reads TGTGCCAGCAGGGTAGCAGGAGAGACCCAGTACTTC.